One sample yielded the 8 T cell receptor beta chains listed below, sequenced in a study of technical replicates of blood from several donors. Profiling relied on immunoSEQ multiplex PCR, and the TCRdb table lists in-frame clones only, not all of them. This sample has 45,000 to 55,000 clones; less than 95% occur once, and the top ten carry approximately 0.22%. The sample was T cells isolated from PBMCs. These receptors came from a human donor in good health.

This clone showed up just a few times. This chain uses TRBV6-5 with TRBJ1-6; D perhaps matches TRBD1 (6 bases). There are 14 residues in the CDR3. CDR1 MNHEY and CDR2 SVGAGI come from the germline V gene. Trimming removed 2 bases from V and 9 bases from J, with 11 bases in between. The CDR3 DNA reads as TGTGCCAGCAGTTACGACAGGCCTACTTCACCCCTCCACTTT. It is translated as CASSYDRPTSPLHF.

This chain connects TRBV5-4 to TRBJ1-2; 8 bases line up with TRBD1. This CDR3 is built from 14 residues. The trim removed 4 bases at V and 5 bases at J, leaving 7 bases unmatched. Germline V gene lookup returns CDR1 SGHNT and CDR2 YYREEE (reference sequence). CDR3 residues: CASSNVQGDYGYTF. The CDR3 DNA follows: TGTGCCAGCAGCAATGTACAGGGGGATTATGGCTACACCTTC. Based on the CDR3 plus reference TRBV5-4 and TRBJ1-2, the full variable domain is ETGVTQSPTHLIKTRGQQVTLRCSSQSGHNTVSWYQQALGQGPQFIFQYYREEENGRGNFPPRFSGLQFPNYSSELNVNALELDDSALYLCASSNVQGDYGYTFGSGTRLTVV.

The gene calls are TRBV5-4 and TRBJ2-7, with TRBD2 as a possible D gene (6 bases). The CDR3 is 14 residues long. V was trimmed by 4 bases and J by 0 bases, leaving 11 bases between them. Germline values: CDR1 SGHNT, CDR2 YYREEE (reference sequence). The CDR3 DNA follows: TGTGCCAGCAGCAAGAAGGACTACTCCTACGAGCAGTACTTC. Its protein product is CASSKKDYSYEQYF.

The rearrangement uses TRBV11-2 and TRBJ2-7; D call uncertain. The CDR3 totals 15 residues. Germline V CDR1 and CDR2: SGHAT, FQNNGV. V gave up 5 bases and J gave up 6 bases, with 20 bases separating them. CDR3 amino acids: CASSRVKHTRVEQYF. CDR3 DNA sequence: TGTGCCAGCAGCCGAGTTAAACACACACGGGTCGAGCAGTACTTC.

The V and J genes are TRBV6-6 and TRBJ2-5; D might be TRBD2 (5 bases). Deletions cut 2 bases from V and 1 base from J, with 8 bases between. Germline V lookup: CDR1 MNHNY, CDR2 SVGAGI (reference sequence). The CDR3 has 14 amino acids. CDR3 loop: CASSYGRGQETQYF. The DNA for the CDR3 is TGTGCCAGCAGTTACGGTCGGGGCCAAGAGACCCAGTACTTC.

The rearrangement uses TRBV14 and TRBJ2-7; 7 nucleotides align to TRBD2. The CDR3 is made up of 15 amino acids. V lost 8 bases and J lost 0; bases outside the gene matches: 10. In germline, CDR1 is SGHDN, CDR2 FVKESK. Here the CDR3 DNA reads TGTGCCAGCTCTAGAGCGTCGGGAGGCTCCTACGAGCAGTACTTC. This translates into CASSRASGGSYEQYF.

With regard to this clone: Other DNA sequences in this sample translate to the same CDR3. The CDR3 here is CASSGDSYEQYF. DNA for the CDR3: TGCGCCAGCAGTGGTGACAGCTACGAGCAGTACTTC. The gene calls are TRBV10-1 and TRBJ2-7, with D possibly TRBD1 on 5 matching bases. From germline, CDR1 is WNHNN and CDR2 SYGVQD (reference sequence). V was clipped by 4 bases and J by 3 bases, with 7 bases between them. This CDR3 is 12 amino acids long.

This chain uses TRBV7-9 with TRBJ1-1, with D maybe TRBD1 (6 bases). Trimming cost V 5 bases and J 3 bases, with 13 bases left between them. This CDR3 comprises 14 residues. The V gene's germline CDR1 is SEHNR and CDR2 FQNEAQ (reference sequence). The CDR3 nucleotides are TGTGCCAGCAGCCCATACAGGGAAGACACTGAAGCTTTCTTT. Translating gives CASSPYREDTEAFF.